Below, 21 T cell receptor beta chains from the same sample are listed, as sequenced in a study of cytomegalovirus exposure and HLA in healthy donors. The PCR contained 60 Vbeta and 13 Jbeta primers. Sequencing was performed with immunoSEQ multiplex PCR; in TCRdb, only in-frame clones are kept and a portion is missing. The sample records around 76,000 clones, around two thirds being singletons. Source material: PBMCs. These receptors came from a woman aged 45-65 years in good health and CMV-seropositive.

This rearrangement joins TRBV30 to TRBJ2-7; TRBD2 agrees at 7 bases. V shed 5 bases, J shed 2 bases, and the junction held 12 bases outside the gene matches. The germline V gene has CDR1 GTSNPN and CDR2 SVGIG (reference sequence). CDR3 length: 15 amino acids. CDR3 DNA sequence: TGTGCCTGGGAGGGAGGGTCAGGGAATCCCTACGAGCAGTACTTC. As protein: CAWEGGSGNPYEQYF.

This chain connects TRBV18 to TRBJ2-7, with TRBD1 matching over 8 bases. V lost 6 bases and J lost 3; bases outside the gene matches: 7. This CDR3 has 14 amino acids. Germline V gene sequence: CDR1 KGHSH, CDR2 LQKENI. CDR3 nucleotide sequence: TGTGCCAGCTCGCTAAGACAGGGGCACTACGAGCAGTACTTC. Its translation: CASSLRQGHYEQYF. Variable domain in full (rest from reference TRBV18 and TRBJ2-7): NAGVMQNPRHLVRRRGQEARLRCSPMKGHSHVYWYRQLPEEGLKFMVYLQKENIIDESGMPKERFSAEFPKEGPSILRIQQVVRGDSAAYFCASSLRQGHYEQYFGPGTRLTVT.

The chain uses TRBV28 and TRBJ1-4; 7 positions match TRBD1. This CDR3 region has 15 residues. Germline assignment: CDR1 MDHEN and CDR2 SYDVKM. V lost 5 bases and J lost 7; bases outside the gene matches: 10. The CDR3 reads CASSPQTGAGEKLFF. CDR3 sequence (DNA): TGTGCCAGCAGTCCCCAAACAGGGGCGGGTGAAAAACTGTTTTTT.

The chain links TRBV6-1 to TRBJ1-2, with 7 bases aligning to TRBD1. The CDR3 covers 13 residues. The V gene's germline CDR1 is MNHNS and CDR2 SASEGT. V was pared by 8 bases and J by 6 bases, with 9 bases of the junction left unmatched. In DNA, the CDR3 is TGTGCCAGCGAGGACAGGCAAGGAAATGGCTACACCTTC. Protein product: CASEDRQGNGYTF.

This clone was recorded a few times. This is likely an artifact of a read error, given a far larger clone one base away. At the DNA level, this CDR3 is encoded by other sequences in the same sample as well. The chain recombines TRBV5-8 with TRBJ2-7; 9 bases align to TRBD2. The V and J ends lost 0 bases and 3 bases, in that order; junction bases with no gene match: 7. CDR3 size: 16 residues. The germline gives CDR1 SGHTS, CDR2 YDEGEE. The CDR3 DNA reads as TGTGCCAGCAGCTTGGAGGGTAGCGGGAGAATCTACGAGCAGTACTTC. Amino acid sequence: CASSLEGSGRIYEQYF.

V is TRBV11-2 and J is TRBJ2-7; 9 positions match TRBD1. Per germline, CDR1 SGHAT and CDR2 FQNNGV. V lost 6 bases and J lost 2; bases outside the gene matches: 5. The CDR3 has 14 residues. In DNA, the CDR3 is TGTGCCAGCAGAAGGACAGGGGTCCCCTACGAGCAGTACTTC. This translates into CASRRTGVPYEQYF.

The chain links TRBV15 to TRBJ2-2; D not certain. The ends were cut back, 0 bases at V and 4 bases at J, with 12 bases in the middle. CDR3 length: 16 amino acids. The germline gives CDR1 LNHNV, CDR2 YYDKDF (reference sequence). The chain's CDR3 is CATSRDVTTITGELFF. DNA for the CDR3: TGTGCCACCAGCAGAGATGTGACAACAATCACCGGGGAGCTGTTTTTT. Filled out from reference TRBV15 and TRBJ2-2, the complete variable domain reads DAMVIQNPRYQVTQFGKPVTLSCSQTLNHNVMYWYQQKSSQAPKLLFHYYDKDFNNEADTPDNFQSRRPNTSFCFLDIRSPGLGDTAMYLCATSRDVTTITGELFFGEGSRLTVL.

The genes are TRBV9 and TRBJ2-7; TRBD1 matches at 11 bases. The CDR3 is made up of 15 amino acids. CDR1 SGDLS and CDR2 YYNGEE come from the germline V gene. J gave up 5 bases and V 4 bases, and 8 bases lay outside the gene matches. For the CDR3, the DNA is TGTGCCAGCAGCCCAGGGACAGGGGGATTCCACGAGCAGTACTTC. Amino acid sequence: CASSPGTGGFHEQYF.

V and J are TRBV5-1 and TRBJ2-5; the D is unclear. Looked up from germline, CDR1 is SGHRS and CDR2 is YFSETQ. V was shortened by 0 bases and J by 0 bases, with 9 bases between the two germline ends. The CDR3 has 15 amino acids. The CDR3 DNA reads as TGCGCCAGCAGCTTGGTAGGCAGGAACCAAGAGACCCAGTACTTC. This gives the protein CASSLVGRNQETQYF.

CDR3 in amino acids: CASSLGGTVNEQFF. Written as DNA, the CDR3 is TGTGCCAGCAGCTTGGGGGGGACAGTCAATGAGCAGTTCTTC. The chain employs TRBV5-6 and TRBJ2-1; 7 bases map to TRBD1. V trimming: 0 bases; J trimming: 6 bases; junction bases outside the gene matches: 3. The CDR3 consists of 14 residues. Per germline, CDR1 SGHDT and CDR2 YYEEEE.

The chain has TRBV28 and TRBJ2-7, with 12 positions matching TRBD2. Germline trimming cut 4 bases from V and 8 bases from J; bases unmatched to any gene: 18. The germline gives CDR1 MDHEN, CDR2 SYDVKM. CDR3 length equals 18 residues. CDR3 in amino acids: CASSSFSSGRAASWQQYF. For the CDR3, the DNA is TGTGCCAGCAGTTCGTTTTCTAGCGGGAGGGCCGCGTCGTGGCAGCAGTACTTC.

This clone was found a few times. This chain connects TRBV27 to TRBJ1-2, with a tentative D call TRBD1 (5 bases). V lost 6 bases, J lost 4 bases, and 15 bases lay in between. CDR1 and CDR2 from the germline V gene are MNHEY and SMNVEV (reference sequence). The CDR3 covers 14 residues. Written as DNA, the CDR3 is TGTGCCAGCAGGAATACCGGACACCCCTATGGCTACACCTTC. This translates into CASRNTGHPYGYTF.

In this sample, this clone turned up a few times. V and J are TRBV13 and TRBJ2-1; the match to TRBD1 covers 7 bases. V shed 5 bases, J shed 9 bases, and the junction held 16 bases outside the gene matches. CDR3 length equals 16 residues. CDR1 is PRHDT, CDR2 FYEKMQ, per germline (reference sequence). Written as DNA, the CDR3 is TGTGCCAGCAGCGCAACAGGGGTGGGAAGTAGGGGTGAGCAGTTCTTC. This sequence encodes CASSATGVGSRGEQFF.

This chain uses TRBV15 with TRBJ1-2; 7 bases match TRBD1. CDR3 size: 17 residues. V was clipped by 0 bases and J by 5 bases; unmatched bases: 12. Germline CDR1 is LNHNV and CDR2 is YYDKDF (reference sequence). CDR3 coding DNA: TGTGCCACCAGCAGAGATGCACTTCAAACAGGGGCATATGGCTACACCTTC. Translation: CATSRDALQTGAYGYTF.

This clone has just a few counts. The same CDR3 can be traced to other DNA sequences in this sample. The chain recombines TRBV10-1 with TRBJ1-1; 8 bases match TRBD1. J gave up 5 bases and V 4 bases, and 3 bases lay outside the gene matches. CDR1 is WNHNN and CDR2 is SYGVQD in the germline V gene (reference sequence). There are 13 residues in the CDR3. CDR3 sequence (DNA): TGCGCCAGCAGTGCCGGACAGGGAACTGAAGCTTTCTTT. Encoded protein: CASSAGQGTEAFF.

The chain uses TRBV10-1 and TRBJ2-5; 8 positions agree with TRBD2. From germline, CDR1 is WNHNN and CDR2 SYGVQD (reference sequence). V was pared by 2 bases and J by 4 bases, with 6 bases of the junction left unmatched. This CDR3 is built from 15 residues. The CDR3 protein is CASSERVGLAETQYF. The CDR3 bases are TGCGCCAGCAGTGAGCGGGTTGGACTAGCAGAGACCCAGTACTTC.

This clone is deemed medium-sized. The chain recombines TRBV7-2 with TRBJ1-2; 8 nucleotides match TRBD1. The germline V gene has CDR1 SGHTA and CDR2 FQGNSA. This CDR3 region has 15 residues. V was clipped by 5 bases and J by 4 bases; unmatched bases: 9. This CDR3 is CASSPQDRGSYGYTF. The CDR3, as DNA: TGTGCCAGCAGCCCCCAAGACAGGGGAAGCTATGGCTACACCTTC.

This sequence joins TRBV6-5 and TRBJ2-1, with TRBD1 identical over 9 bases. Per germline, CDR1 MNHEY and CDR2 SVGAGI. Trimming cost V 5 bases and J 10 bases; bases outside gene matches: 3. The CDR3 length is 12 residues. The CDR3 loop reads CASSLTGGEQFF. Here the CDR3 DNA reads TGTGCCAGCAGTCTAACAGGGGGCGAGCAGTTCTTC.

By share, this clone counts as medium-sized. The V and J genes are TRBV4-1 and TRBJ1-6; D is unresolved. Trimming shortened V by 0 bases and J by 0 bases, and 9 bases separated the two germline ends. CDR3 length equals 17 residues. Germline V gene lookup returns CDR1 MGHRA and CDR2 YSYEKL. The CDR3 bases are TGCGCCAGCAGCCAAGATGAGGTGAGCTCCTATAATTCACCCCTCCACTTT. As protein: CASSQDEVSSYNSPLHF.

The chain has TRBV7-8 and TRBJ1-4; the match to TRBD1 covers 7 bases. J gave up 8 bases and V 4 bases, and 19 bases lay outside the gene matches. Germline V gives CDR1 SGHVS, CDR2 FQNEAQ. The CDR3 runs 18 residues. CDR3 residues: CASSSLPRDSGLAEKLFF. CDR3 sequence (DNA): TGTGCCAGCAGCTCGTTACCCCGGGACAGCGGCCTGGCGGAAAAACTGTTTTTT.

The count of this clone is one. The chain is built from TRBV28 and TRBJ2-7, with 8 nucleotides matching TRBD2. There are 14 residues in the CDR3. CDR1 and CDR2 from the germline V gene are MDHEN and SYDVKM. Trimming removed 6 bases from V and 7 bases from J; junction bases left unmatched: 11. CDR3 bases: TGTGCCAGCAGGAATGGAGGGGTAGCGGGAGAGCAGTACTTC. This sequence encodes CASRNGGVAGEQYF.